This TCR beta chain was recorded in a study of Tregs in tolerant kidney transplant recipients. With 1 base removed from V and 4 bases from J, the gap between germline ends came to 11 bases. CDR1 is SGHVS and CDR2 is FQNEAQ in the germline V gene. The CDR3 extends over 14 amino acids. This table comes from immunoSEQ multiplex PCR, and its TCRdb copy is limited to in-frame clones, with some not included. The profile covers 50,000 to 75,000 clones, with around 98% appearing a single time and approximately 0.36% taken by the ten largest. The source of this sequence is a human donor who received a combined kidney and bone marrow transplant. The chain joins TRBV7-8 to TRBJ2-7; D perhaps matches TRBD2 (5 bases). The sequencing used Tregs from blood, collected before the transplant. DNA for the CDR3: TGTGCCAGCAGCTTAGTGAATAGCGCTTACGAGCAGTACTTC. It translates to CASSLVNSAYEQYF.